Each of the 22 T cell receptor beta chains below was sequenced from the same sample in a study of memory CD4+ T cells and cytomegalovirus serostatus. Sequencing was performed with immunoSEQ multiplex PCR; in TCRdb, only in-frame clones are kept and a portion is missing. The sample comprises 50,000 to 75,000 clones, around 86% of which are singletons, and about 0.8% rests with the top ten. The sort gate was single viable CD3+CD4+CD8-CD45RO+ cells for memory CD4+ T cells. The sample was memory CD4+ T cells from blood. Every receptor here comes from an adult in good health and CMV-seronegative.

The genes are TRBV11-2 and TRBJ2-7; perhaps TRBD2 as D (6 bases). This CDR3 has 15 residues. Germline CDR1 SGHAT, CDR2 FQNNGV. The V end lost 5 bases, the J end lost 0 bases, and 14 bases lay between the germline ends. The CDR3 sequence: CASSPTSSSSYEQYF. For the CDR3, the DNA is TGTGCCAGCAGCCCCACTAGCTCTAGCTCCTACGAGCAGTACTTC.

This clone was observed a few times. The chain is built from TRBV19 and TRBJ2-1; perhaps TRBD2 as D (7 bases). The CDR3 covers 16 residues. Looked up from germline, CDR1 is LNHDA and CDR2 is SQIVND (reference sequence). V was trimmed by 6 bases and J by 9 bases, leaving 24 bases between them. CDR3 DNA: TGTGCCAGTAGCCCAACTGGGGGCAGGGGAGGGGGTGAGCAGTTCTTC. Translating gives CASSPTGGRGGGEQFF. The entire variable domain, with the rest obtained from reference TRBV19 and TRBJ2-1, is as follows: DGGITQSPKYLFRKEGQNVTLSCEQNLNHDAMYWYRQDPGQGLRLIYYSQIVNDFQKGDIAEGYSVSREKKESFPLTVTSAQKNPTAFYLCASSPTGGRGGGEQFFGPGTRLTVL.

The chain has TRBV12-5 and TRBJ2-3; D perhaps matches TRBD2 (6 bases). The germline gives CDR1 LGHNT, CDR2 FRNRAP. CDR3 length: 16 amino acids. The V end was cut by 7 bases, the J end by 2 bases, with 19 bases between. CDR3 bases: TGTGCTAGTGCTTTTGGAGGGCCACCCTTCACAGATACGCAGTATTTT. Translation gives CASAFGGPPFTDTQYF.

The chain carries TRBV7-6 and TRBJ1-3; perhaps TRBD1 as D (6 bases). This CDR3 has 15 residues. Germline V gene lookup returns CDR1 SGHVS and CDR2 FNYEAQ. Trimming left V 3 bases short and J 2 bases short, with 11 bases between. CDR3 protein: CASSLSKGAGNTIYF. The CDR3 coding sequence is TGTGCCAGCAGCTTGTCAAAGGGGGCTGGAAACACCATATATTTT.

The DNA for the CDR3 is TGTGCCAGCAGTCTACAGGGAACCACCTATGGCTACACCTTC. Protein sequence: CASSLQGTTYGYTF. This chain links TRBV2 with TRBJ1-2, with a tentative D call TRBD1 (6 bases). Germline loops: CDR1 SNHLY, CDR2 FYNNEI. V dropped 5 bases and J dropped 4 bases, with 14 bases sitting between them. This CDR3 is 14 amino acids long. Together with reference TRBV2 and TRBJ1-2, the CDR3 gives the full variable domain: EPEVTQTPSHQVTQMGQEVILRCVPISNHLYFYWYRQILGQKVEFLVSFYNNEISEKSEIFDDQFSVERPDGSNFTLKIRSTKLEDSAMYFCASSLQGTTYGYTFGSGTRLTVV.

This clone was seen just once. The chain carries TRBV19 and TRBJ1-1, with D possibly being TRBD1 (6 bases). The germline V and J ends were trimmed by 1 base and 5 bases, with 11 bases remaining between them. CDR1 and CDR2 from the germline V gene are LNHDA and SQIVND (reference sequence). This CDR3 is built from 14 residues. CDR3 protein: CASSIGAGATEAFF. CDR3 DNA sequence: TGTGCCAGTAGTATAGGCGCAGGGGCGACTGAAGCTTTCTTT.

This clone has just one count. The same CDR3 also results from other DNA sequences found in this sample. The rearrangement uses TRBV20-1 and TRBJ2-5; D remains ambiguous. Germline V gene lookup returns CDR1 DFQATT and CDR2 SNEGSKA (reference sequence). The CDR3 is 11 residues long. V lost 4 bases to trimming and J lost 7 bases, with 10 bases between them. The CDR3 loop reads CSATSSGTQYF. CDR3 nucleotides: TGCAGTGCTACCAGCTCGGGGACCCAGTACTTC.

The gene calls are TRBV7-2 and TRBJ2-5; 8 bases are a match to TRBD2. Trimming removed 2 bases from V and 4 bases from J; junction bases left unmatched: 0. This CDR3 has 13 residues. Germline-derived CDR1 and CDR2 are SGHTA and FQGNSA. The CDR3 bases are TGTGCCAGCAGCTTAAGCGGGAGAGAGACCCAGTACTTC. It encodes CASSLSGRETQYF. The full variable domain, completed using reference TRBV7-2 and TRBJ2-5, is GAGVSQSPSNKVTEKGKDVELRCDPISGHTALYWYRQSLGQGLEFLIYFQGNSAPDKSGLPSDRFSAERTGGSVSTLTIQRTQQEDSAVYLCASSLSGRETQYFGPGTRLLVL.

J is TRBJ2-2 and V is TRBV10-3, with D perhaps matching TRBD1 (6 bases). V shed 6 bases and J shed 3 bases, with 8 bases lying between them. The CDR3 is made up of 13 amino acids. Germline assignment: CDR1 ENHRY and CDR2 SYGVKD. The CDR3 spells CAIRGADTGELFF. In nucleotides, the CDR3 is TGTGCCATCAGGGGGGCGGACACCGGGGAGCTGTTTTTT.

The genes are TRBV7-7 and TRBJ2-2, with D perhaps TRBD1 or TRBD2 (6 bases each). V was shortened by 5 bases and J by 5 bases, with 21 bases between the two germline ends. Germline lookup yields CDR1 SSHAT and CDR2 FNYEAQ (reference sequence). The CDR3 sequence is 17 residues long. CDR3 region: CASSPSTSGAVTGELFF. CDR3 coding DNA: TGTGCCAGCAGCCCATCGACCTCGGGGGCGGTTACCGGGGAGCTGTTTTTT.

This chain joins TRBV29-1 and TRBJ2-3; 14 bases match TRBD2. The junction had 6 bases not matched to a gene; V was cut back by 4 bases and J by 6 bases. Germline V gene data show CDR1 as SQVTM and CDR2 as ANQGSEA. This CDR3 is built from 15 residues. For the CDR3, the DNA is TGCAGCGTTGGACTAGCGGGGGGGTTGCGGGATACGCAGTATTTT. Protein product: CSVGLAGGLRDTQYF.

The chain's CDR3 is CASSLVSANEQFF. In DNA form, the CDR3 reads TGTGCCAGCAGCTTAGTTAGCGCCAATGAGCAGTTCTTC. This chain joins TRBV11-2 and TRBJ2-1; weak D call: TRBD2 (5 bases). The V gene lost 1 base and the J gene lost 6 bases, with 7 bases spanning the gap. Germline values: CDR1 SGHAT, CDR2 FQNNGV. The CDR3 totals 13 residues.

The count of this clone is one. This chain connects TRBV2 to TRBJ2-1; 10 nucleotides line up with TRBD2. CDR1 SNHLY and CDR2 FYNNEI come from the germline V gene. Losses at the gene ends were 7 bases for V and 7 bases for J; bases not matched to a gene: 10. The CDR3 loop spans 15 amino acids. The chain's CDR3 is CASTEELAGKNEQFF. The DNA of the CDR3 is TGTGCCAGCACCGAAGAACTAGCGGGGAAAAATGAGCAGTTCTTC.

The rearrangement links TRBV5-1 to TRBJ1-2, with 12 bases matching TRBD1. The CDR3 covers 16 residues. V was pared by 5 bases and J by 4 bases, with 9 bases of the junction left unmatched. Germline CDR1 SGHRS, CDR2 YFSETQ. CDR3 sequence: CASRAGTGGSSYGYTF. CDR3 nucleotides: TGCGCCAGCAGGGCCGGGACAGGGGGCTCCTCCTATGGCTACACCTTC.

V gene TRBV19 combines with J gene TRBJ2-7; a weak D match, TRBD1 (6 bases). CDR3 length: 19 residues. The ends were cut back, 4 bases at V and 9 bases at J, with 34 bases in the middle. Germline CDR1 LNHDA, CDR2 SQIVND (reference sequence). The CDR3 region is CASSTERGGSPLRKTVQYF. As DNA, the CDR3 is TGTGCCAGTAGTACCGAACGAGGGGGAAGCCCTTTACGAAAAACCGTGCAGTACTTC.

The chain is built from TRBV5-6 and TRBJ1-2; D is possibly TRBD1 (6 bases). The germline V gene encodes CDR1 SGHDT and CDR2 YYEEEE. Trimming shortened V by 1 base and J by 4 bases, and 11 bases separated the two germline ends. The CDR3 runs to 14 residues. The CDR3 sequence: CASSLPGQTYGYTF. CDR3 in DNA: TGTGCCAGCAGCTTGCCCGGACAGACCTATGGCTACACCTTC.

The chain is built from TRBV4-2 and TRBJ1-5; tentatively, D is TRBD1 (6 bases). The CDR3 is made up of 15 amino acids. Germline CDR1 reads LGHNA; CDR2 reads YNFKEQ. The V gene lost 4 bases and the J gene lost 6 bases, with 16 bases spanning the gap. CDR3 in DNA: TGTGCCAGCAGCCCAGCCTACAGGGAGGGTCAGCCCCAGCATTTT. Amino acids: CASSPAYREGQPQHF.

CDR3 amino acids: CASSLPRDRGTMNTEAFF. The DNA of the CDR3 is TGCGCCAGCAGCTTACCCCGGGACAGGGGGACCATGAACACTGAAGCTTTCTTT. The chain links TRBV5-1 to TRBJ1-1; 11 positions match TRBD1. There are 18 residues in the CDR3. The germline V gene encodes CDR1 SGHRS and CDR2 YFSETQ. Trimming cost V 2 bases and J 0 bases; bases outside gene matches: 9.

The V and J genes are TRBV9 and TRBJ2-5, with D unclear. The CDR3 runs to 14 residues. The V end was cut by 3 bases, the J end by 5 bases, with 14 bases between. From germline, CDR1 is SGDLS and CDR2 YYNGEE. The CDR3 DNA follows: TGTGCCAGCAGCGCCGCCCTCTATGGGGAGACCCAGTACTTC. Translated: CASSAALYGETQYF.

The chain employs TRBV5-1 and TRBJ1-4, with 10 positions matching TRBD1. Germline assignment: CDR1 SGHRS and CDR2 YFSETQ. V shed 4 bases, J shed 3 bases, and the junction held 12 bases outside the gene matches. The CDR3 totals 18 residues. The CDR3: CASSGSGTGVPPNEKLFF. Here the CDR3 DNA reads TGCGCCAGCAGCGGATCCGGGACAGGGGTTCCACCTAATGAAAAACTGTTTTTT. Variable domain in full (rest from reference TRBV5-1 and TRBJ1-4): KAGVTQTPRYLIKTRGQQVTLSCSPISGHRSVSWYQQTPGQGLQFLFEYFSETQRNKGNFPGRFSGRQFSNSRSEMNVSTLELGDSALYLCASSGSGTGVPPNEKLFFGSGTQLSVL.

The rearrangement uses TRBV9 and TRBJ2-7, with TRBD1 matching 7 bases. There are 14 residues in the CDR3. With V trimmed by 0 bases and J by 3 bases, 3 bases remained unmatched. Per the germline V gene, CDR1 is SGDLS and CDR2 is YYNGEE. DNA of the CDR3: TGTGCCAGCAGCGTAGGGGACAGAATCTACGAGCAGTACTTC. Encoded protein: CASSVGDRIYEQYF.

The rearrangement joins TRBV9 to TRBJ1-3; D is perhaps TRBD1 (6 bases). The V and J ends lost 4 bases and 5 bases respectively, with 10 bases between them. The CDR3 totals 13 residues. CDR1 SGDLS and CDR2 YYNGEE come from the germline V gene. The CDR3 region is CASSPGVRNTIYF. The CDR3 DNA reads TGTGCCAGCAGCCCAGGGGTGAGAAACACCATATATTTT.